The next 5 T cell receptor beta chains were all read from a single sample in a study of blood T cell repertoires in COVID-19. Generated by immunoSEQ multiplex PCR, the TCRdb table keeps only in-frame clones and is missing some. The table has fewer than 200,000 clones, about 85% seen once; the top ten hold approximately 1.1%. Sequencing was performed on peripheral blood. These receptors all come from a man between 60 and 75 years old who had recovered from COVID-19.

In its sample, this clone was seen once. The CDR3 DNA follows: TGTGCCTGGAGTCGACTCGGGAGCACTGAAGCTTTCTTT. As protein: CAWSRLGSTEAFF. This rearrangement joins TRBV30 to TRBJ1-1; D is unclear. The CDR3 is 13 amino acids. CDR1 and CDR2 (germline): GTSNPN, SVGIG (reference sequence). The V gene lost 2 bases and the J gene lost 4 bases, with 11 bases spanning the gap.

The chain joins TRBV5-6 to TRBJ2-7; D remains unclear. The CDR3 has 12 residues. Trimming took off 1 base at V and 4 bases at J, with 6 bases between the two ends. Per germline, CDR1 SGHDT and CDR2 YYEEEE. In DNA, the CDR3 is TGTGCCAGCAGCTTGTCCCTTTACGAGCAGTACTTC. Its translation is CASSLSLYEQYF.

The chain combines TRBV3-1 (or the pseudogene TRBV3-2) with TRBJ2-5; 9 bases agree with TRBD2. The germline gives CDR1 LGHDT, CDR2 YNNKEL (reference sequence). CDR3 length: 15 amino acids. The V gene end was trimmed by 3 bases and the J gene end by 5 bases; junction bases not matched to a gene: 7. CDR3 DNA: TGTGCCAGCAGCCACCAGGCGGGGGGGCCCGAGACCCAGTACTTC. It yields the protein CASSHQAGGPETQYF.

The chain combines TRBV6-2 or TRBV6-3 with TRBJ1-6, with TRBD1 matching 7 bases. Germline V gene lookup returns CDR1 MNHEY and CDR2 SVGEGT. J was trimmed by 10 bases and V by 2 bases; bases with no gene match: 5. The CDR3 has 14 amino acids. CDR3 in DNA: TGTGCCAGCAGTTACGGCCAGGGGGAATCACCCCTCCACTTT. Protein: CASSYGQGESPLHF.

The rearrangement joins TRBV11-2 to TRBJ2-3, with 13 bases that match TRBD2. The J segment lost 8 bases and the V segment lost 2 bases, leaving 16 bases of the junction unmatched. Germline values: CDR1 SGHAT, CDR2 FQNNGV. CDR3 length: 19 amino acids. The DNA of the CDR3 is TGTGCCAGCAGCTTATTGGGGACATTACTAGCGGGGGGGCCGGGTACGCAGTATTTT. Its translation is CASSLLGTLLAGGPGTQYF.